This is a list of T cell receptor beta chains from one sample in a study of T-cell memory formation after mild COVID-19. TCRdb itself ran the 5' RACE reads through MiXCR, one entry per CDR3 protein. The data show roughly 240,000 distinct CDR3 sequences, around 16% seen once. Sample: PBMCs or a T cell subset sorted from them (not recorded which). These receptor sequences come from a man aged 18 to 29 who had mild COVID-19 (a few samples of this study predate the infection). Cell type and time point are not known. Both conserved end residues are trimmed from each CDR3. Fields, in order: J gene, V gene, CDR3 protein.

j_call: TRBJ2-2
v_call: TRBV20-1
cdr3_aa: SAPRITGASGELF

j_call: TRBJ2-5
v_call: TRBV2
cdr3_aa: ASSERAGTQY

j_call: TRBJ2-5
v_call: TRBV7-2
cdr3_aa: ASSPQSRAGQETQY

j_call: TRBJ1-4
v_call: TRBV11-2
cdr3_aa: ASSLGRYSIATNEKLF

j_call: TRBJ2-2
v_call: TRBV30
cdr3_aa: AWSRATGELF

j_call: TRBJ2-3
v_call: TRBV12-3/TRBV12-4
cdr3_aa: ASTSGRSTDTQY

j_call: TRBJ2-2
v_call: TRBV6-1
cdr3_aa: ASSPGLGRNTGELF

j_call: TRBJ1-2
v_call: TRBV2
cdr3_aa: ASSERERKVIYGYT

j_call: TRBJ2-1
v_call: TRBV11-1
cdr3_aa: ASSLHGGSVNEQF

j_call: TRBJ2-3
v_call: TRBV12-3/TRBV12-4
cdr3_aa: ASSPHPAADTQY

j_call: TRBJ1-4
v_call: TRBV20-1
cdr3_aa: SAKAEGGEKLF

j_call: TRBJ2-3
v_call: TRBV14
cdr3_aa: ASSQDLTYTDTQY

j_call: TRBJ1-1
v_call: TRBV6-5
cdr3_aa: ASSPGGFSTEAF

j_call: TRBJ1-6
v_call: TRBV6-5
cdr3_aa: ASSRGTGFNSPLH

j_call: TRBJ2-7
v_call: TRBV7-2
cdr3_aa: ASSTSGGPWGEQY

j_call: TRBJ2-3
v_call: TRBV3-1
cdr3_aa: ASSQESSGGPDTQY

j_call: TRBJ1-2
v_call: TRBV9
cdr3_aa: ASSVATDRAHGYT

j_call: TRBJ2-5
v_call: TRBV29-1
cdr3_aa: SVEPRGVGETQY

j_call: TRBJ1-6
v_call: TRBV27
cdr3_aa: ASLPSWGGNSPLH

j_call: TRBJ2-5
v_call: TRBV20-1
cdr3_aa: SRTSGHQETQY

j_call: TRBJ2-3
v_call: TRBV3-1
cdr3_aa: ASSQGSFTDTQY

j_call: TRBJ1-6
v_call: TRBV9
cdr3_aa: ASSVDPGQGRSPLH

j_call: TRBJ2-3
v_call: TRBV11-2
cdr3_aa: ASTDVKGLDTQY

j_call: TRBJ1-2
v_call: TRBV7-2
cdr3_aa: ASSPRQASSTGYT

j_call: TRBJ1-1
v_call: TRBV24-1
cdr3_aa: ATSGTSYGATEAF

j_call: TRBJ2-2
v_call: TRBV4-2
cdr3_aa: ASSQEGQGFSGEMF

j_call: TRBJ2-5
v_call: TRBV6-5
cdr3_aa: ASRGFRDGTQETQY

j_call: TRBJ2-7
v_call: TRBV20-1
cdr3_aa: SARDLRAEQY

j_call: TRBJ1-6
v_call: TRBV5-6
cdr3_aa: ASSGYFSGGGNSPLH

j_call: TRBJ2-3
v_call: TRBV4-1
cdr3_aa: ASSQVGMSTDTQY

j_call: TRBJ2-3
v_call: TRBV10-3
cdr3_aa: AARGGITDTQY

j_call: TRBJ2-5
v_call: TRBV7-7
cdr3_aa: ASSLFLLETQY

j_call: TRBJ2-3
v_call: TRBV5-1
cdr3_aa: ASSRMSGSSTDTQY

j_call: TRBJ1-2
v_call: TRBV7-9
cdr3_aa: ASSSTALGYGYT

j_call: TRBJ1-1
v_call: TRBV7-3
cdr3_aa: ASSPGRDTEAF

j_call: TRBJ1-2
v_call: TRBV29-1
cdr3_aa: SVPPSGHYGYT

j_call: TRBJ2-2
v_call: TRBV29-1
cdr3_aa: SPNSRDTSNTGELF

j_call: TRBJ1-6
v_call: TRBV6-1
cdr3_aa: ASSLFDSPLH

j_call: TRBJ2-7
v_call: TRBV6-5
cdr3_aa: ARPFWGGGYEQY

j_call: TRBJ1-1
v_call: TRBV4-3
cdr3_aa: ASSQGGQGNTEAF

j_call: TRBJ1-1
v_call: TRBV12-5
cdr3_aa: ASRSRVDTEAF

j_call: TRBJ1-2
v_call: TRBV7-9
cdr3_aa: ASSLGTARGYT

j_call: TRBJ1-2
v_call: TRBV6-6
cdr3_aa: ASSRQEYGYT

j_call: TRBJ2-1
v_call: TRBV4-1
cdr3_aa: ASSQDSPSLYNEQF

j_call: TRBJ2-2
v_call: TRBV10-3
cdr3_aa: AISGGPSNTGELF